This record looks at one T cell receptor beta chain sequence and its context. A read error may produce the germline difference seen at one junction end. The sample holds other DNA sequences that translate to the same CDR3. Germline V CDR1 and CDR2: SGHRS, YFSETQ. CDR3 length equals 14 residues. The data belong to a study of control samples from healthy donors and cancer patients. Sequenced by immunoSEQ multiplex PCR; TCRdb stores in-frame clones only, minus some. The sample consists of about 100,000 clones, 70% to 90% of them appearing once. Sequences were obtained from blood. This receptor was identified in a man aged 25-40 years in good health. The chain couples TRBV5-1 to TRBJ1-6, with 10 bases that match TRBD1. The CDR3 sequence: CASSGGQGNSPLHF. CDR3 DNA sequence: TGCGCCAGCAGCGGGGGACAGGGGAATTCGCCCCTCCACTTT.